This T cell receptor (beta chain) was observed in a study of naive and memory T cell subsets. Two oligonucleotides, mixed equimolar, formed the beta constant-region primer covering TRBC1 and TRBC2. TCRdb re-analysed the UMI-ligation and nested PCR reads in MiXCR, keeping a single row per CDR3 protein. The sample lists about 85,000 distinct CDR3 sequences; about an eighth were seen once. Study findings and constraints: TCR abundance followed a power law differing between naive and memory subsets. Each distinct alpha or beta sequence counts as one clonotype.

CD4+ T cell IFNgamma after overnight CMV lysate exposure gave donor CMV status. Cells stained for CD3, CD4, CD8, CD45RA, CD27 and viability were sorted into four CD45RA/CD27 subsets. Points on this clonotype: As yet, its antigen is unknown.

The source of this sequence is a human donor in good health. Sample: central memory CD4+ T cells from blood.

Here the CDR3 DNA reads TGTGCCAGCAGGAGGGCACAGGGCTCTGGGGCCAACGTCCTGACTTTC. Protein product: CASRRAQGSGANVLTF. V and J are TRBV28 and TRBJ2-6; D possibly corresponds to TRBD1 (6 bases). Trimming stripped 6 bases from V and 0 bases from J, with 12 bases between. The CDR3 is 16 residues long. Germline V gene lookup returns CDR1 MDHEN and CDR2 SYDVKM.